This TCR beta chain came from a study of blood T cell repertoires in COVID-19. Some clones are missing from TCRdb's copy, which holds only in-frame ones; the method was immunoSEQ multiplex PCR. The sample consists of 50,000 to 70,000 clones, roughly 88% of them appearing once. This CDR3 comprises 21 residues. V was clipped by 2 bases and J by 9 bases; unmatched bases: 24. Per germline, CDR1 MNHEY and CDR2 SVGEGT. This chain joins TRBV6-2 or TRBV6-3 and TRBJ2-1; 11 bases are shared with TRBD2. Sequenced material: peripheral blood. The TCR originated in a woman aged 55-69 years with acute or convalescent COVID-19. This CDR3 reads CASSYSSSSGGPSRTYGEQFF. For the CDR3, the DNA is TGTGCCAGCAGTTACAGCTCGTCTAGCGGGGGGCCCAGTAGAACCTACGGTGAGCAGTTCTTC.